Listed here are 17 T cell receptor beta chains from one sample, sequenced in a study of blood T cell repertoires in COVID-19. Assay: immunoSEQ multiplex PCR; the TCRdb copy retains only in-frame clones and omits some. Of 150,000 or so clones listed, over 80% were seen once; the top ten hold 2.5% to 3%. Sequenced input: peripheral blood. The origin of the receptors is a woman aged 55-70 years with acute or convalescent COVID-19.

The chain recombines TRBV9 with TRBJ2-7, with D maybe TRBD2 (7 bases). Germline V gene sequence: CDR1 SGDLS, CDR2 YYNGEE. V lost 0 bases and J lost 0, with 13 bases in between. This CDR3 is 16 amino acids long. The CDR3, as DNA: TGTGCCAGCAGCGTAGGGGCCGGGGGGCCCTCCTACGAGCAGTACTTC. Translated: CASSVGAGGPSYEQYF. The whole variable domain, remainder taken from reference TRBV9 and TRBJ2-7, is DSGVTQTPKHLITATGQRVTLRCSPRSGDLSVYWYQQSLDQGLQFLIQYYNGEERAKGNILERFSAQQFPDLHSELNLSSLELGDSALYFCASSVGAGGPSYEQYFGPGTRLTVT.

This clone was found a few times. The chain employs TRBV6-2 or TRBV6-3 and TRBJ1-6, with 7 bases aligning to TRBD1. In germline, CDR1 is MNHEY, CDR2 SVGEGT. The CDR3 length is 13 residues. Trimming cost V 5 bases and J 8 bases; bases outside gene matches: 3. CDR3 sequence: CASSRDSYSPLHF. The DNA of the CDR3 is TGTGCCAGCAGTCGGGACAGCTATTCACCCCTCCACTTT.

CDR3 DNA: TGTGCCAGCAGCCCTTGGACTAGCAGTGAGACCCAGTACTTC. Translation gives CASSPWTSSETQYF. The genes are TRBV7-2 and TRBJ2-5; 8 bases are a match to TRBD2. This CDR3 spans 14 amino acids. Germline CDR1 is SGHTA and CDR2 is FQGNSA. J lost 5 bases, V lost 5 bases, and 7 bases had no gene match.

The CDR3, as DNA: TGTGCCAGCAGTTACGGCAGGAGGGGCAATCAGCCCCAGCATTTT. This translates into CASSYGRRGNQPQHF. This chain joins TRBV6-2 or TRBV6-3 and TRBJ1-5; D ambiguous. Trimming removed 2 bases at V and 2 bases at J, with 10 bases between. Germline lookup yields CDR1 MNHEY and CDR2 SVGEGT. CDR3 length equals 15 residues.

The chain uses TRBV24-1 and TRBJ2-2, with 11 bases matching TRBD2. V dropped 2 bases and J dropped 10; count of bases not matched to a gene: 8. CDR3 length: 16 amino acids. Germline V gives CDR1 KGHDR, CDR2 SFDVKD. CDR3 nucleotide sequence: TGTGCCACCAGTGATTCCTCTAGCGGGGGGCATGAGGAGCTGTTTTTT. This gives the protein CATSDSSSGGHEELFF.

This clone appeared once. This chain joins TRBV6-6 and TRBJ2-1; 7 nucleotides match TRBD1. This CDR3 contains 17 residues. Germline V gene sequence: CDR1 MNHNY, CDR2 SVGAGI (reference sequence). The V and J ends lost 5 bases and 2 bases, in that order; junction bases with no gene match: 12. CDR3: CASSPPTGRWTYNEQFF. DNA for the CDR3: TGTGCCAGCAGTCCACCGACAGGGCGATGGACCTACAATGAGCAGTTCTTC.

The count of this clone is one. This chain joins TRBV7-2 and TRBJ1-3; no firm D call. The V end lost 3 bases, the J end lost 4 bases, and 7 bases lay between the germline ends. This CDR3 spans 13 amino acids. CDR1 SGHTA and CDR2 FQGNSA come from the germline V gene. CDR3 in amino acids: CASSLGLGNTIYF. In DNA form, the CDR3 reads TGTGCCAGCAGCTTGGGCTTGGGAAACACCATATATTTT.

The chain uses TRBV6-2 or TRBV6-3 and TRBJ1-2; 9 bases match TRBD1. The CDR3 has 15 residues. J gave up 4 bases and V 6 bases, and 9 bases lay outside the gene matches. CDR1 is MNHEY, CDR2 SVGEGT, per germline. CDR3 nucleotides: TGTGCCAGCAGGCCTACAGGGGGCGCCGGCTATGGCTACACCTTC. As protein: CASRPTGGAGYGYTF.

The chain combines TRBV5-1 with TRBJ1-2, with D tentatively TRBD1 (5 bases). This CDR3 comprises 14 residues. Germline CDR1 is SGHRS and CDR2 is YFSETQ. V shed 7 bases and J shed 4 bases, with 17 bases lying between them. The CDR3, as DNA: TGCGCCAGCGGTCCGACAGATTCCCTCTATGGCTACACCTTC. It translates to CASGPTDSLYGYTF. The entire variable domain, with the rest obtained from reference TRBV5-1 and TRBJ1-2, is as follows: KAGVTQTPRYLIKTRGQQVTLSCSPISGHRSVSWYQQTPGQGLQFLFEYFSETQRNKGNFPGRFSGRQFSNSRSEMNVSTLELGDSALYLCASGPTDSLYGYTFGSGTRLTVV.

J is TRBJ1-2 and V is TRBV7-8, with TRBD1 identical over 7 bases. This CDR3 has 16 residues. V lost 1 base to trimming and J lost 2 bases; unmatched junction nucleotides: 7. CDR1 SGHVS and CDR2 FQNEAQ come from the germline V gene. The CDR3 sequence is CASSLVVQGENYGYTF. CDR3 DNA: TGTGCCAGCAGCTTAGTAGTGCAGGGGGAAAACTATGGCTACACCTTC.

V gene TRBV27 combines with J gene TRBJ1-1, with a possible D match to TRBD1 (5 bases). V was pared by 6 bases and J by 5 bases, with 19 bases between. CDR3 length: 15 amino acids. Germline lookup yields CDR1 MNHEY and CDR2 SMNVEV (reference sequence). The DNA of the CDR3 is TGTGCCAGCAGCAAGATACTCGGAGGGGCAACTGAAGCTTTCTTT. It translates to CASSKILGGATEAFF.

The V gene is TRBV11-2, the J gene TRBJ2-7; 8 nucleotides align to TRBD1. With V trimmed by 2 bases and J by 3 bases, 9 bases remained unmatched. Germline V gene data show CDR1 as SGHAT and CDR2 as FQNNGV. The CDR3 is 16 amino acids. CDR3 nucleotide sequence: TGTGCCAGCAGCTTATCTCTCCGACAGGGGAACTACGAGCAGTACTTC. It is translated as CASSLSLRQGNYEQYF.

V usage is TRBV7-3 and J usage is TRBJ1-2, with D perhaps matching TRBD1 (5 bases). V shed 5 bases and J shed 4 bases, with 17 bases lying between them. Germline assignment: CDR1 SGHTA and CDR2 FQGTGA. CDR3 length: 15 amino acids. The CDR3 is CASSAVGGTGYGYTF. The CDR3 DNA reads as TGTGCCAGCAGCGCAGTCGGGGGTACGGGCTATGGCTACACCTTC.

The CDR3 DNA follows: TGTGCCAGCATTCGGGGGAATACGCAGTATTTT. This translates into CASIRGNTQYF. This chain links TRBV28 with TRBJ2-3; the D gene is possibly TRBD2 (6 bases). The CDR3 totals 11 residues. Germline CDR1 MDHEN, CDR2 SYDVKM. The V and J ends lost 7 bases and 7 bases respectively, with 9 bases between them.

The chain combines TRBV28 with TRBJ2-7; D might be TRBD2 (6 bases). The V gene lost 10 bases and the J gene lost 6 bases, with 16 bases spanning the gap. This CDR3 spans 12 amino acids. In germline, CDR1 is MDHEN, CDR2 SYDVKM. CDR3 nucleotide sequence: TGTGCCACACGTCCCCCCGGGGGCGAGCAGTACTTC. Translated: CATRPPGGEQYF.

The chain uses TRBV7-9 and TRBJ1-1; TRBD1 matches at 8 bases. The ends lost 1 base at V and 5 bases at J; junction bases unmatched: 9. Germline CDR1 and CDR2: SEHNR and FQNEAQ (reference sequence). This CDR3 region has 16 residues. The CDR3 nucleotides read TGTGCCAGCAGCTTAGATTCAGGCCAGGGGGCAACTGAAGCTTTCTTT. This codes for CASSLDSGQGATEAFF.

The chain links TRBV7-6 to TRBJ1-5; D gene unclear. Per the germline V gene, CDR1 is SGHVS and CDR2 is FNYEAQ. This CDR3 is built from 15 residues. The ends were cut back, 2 bases at V and 3 bases at J, with 11 bases in the middle. CDR3 amino acids: CASSLTSQNNQPQHF. For the CDR3, the DNA is TGTGCCAGCAGCTTAACCTCACAGAACAATCAGCCCCAGCATTTT.